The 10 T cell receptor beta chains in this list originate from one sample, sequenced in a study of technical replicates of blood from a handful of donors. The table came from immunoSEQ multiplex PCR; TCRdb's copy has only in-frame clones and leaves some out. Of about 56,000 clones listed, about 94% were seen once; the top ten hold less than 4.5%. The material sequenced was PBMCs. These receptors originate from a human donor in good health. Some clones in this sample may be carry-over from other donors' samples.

The DNA of the CDR3 is TGTGCCAGCAGCTTGTGGCGGGGGGGGGTAGATACGCAGTATTTT. Residues: CASSLWRGGVDTQYF. This chain joins TRBV7-8 and TRBJ2-3, with 9 bases fitting TRBD2. Germline V gene data show CDR1 as SGHVS and CDR2 as FQNEAQ. The V segment lost 3 bases and the J segment 5 bases; nucleotides outside the gene matches: 6. The CDR3 consists of 15 residues. Combining the CDR3 with reference TRBV7-8 and TRBJ2-3 gives the whole variable domain GAGVSQSPRYKVAKRGQDVALRCDPISGHVSLFWYQQALGQGPEFLTYFQNEAQLDKSGLPSDRFFAERPEGSVSTLKIQRTQQEDSAVYLCASSLWRGGVDTQYFGPGTRLTVL.

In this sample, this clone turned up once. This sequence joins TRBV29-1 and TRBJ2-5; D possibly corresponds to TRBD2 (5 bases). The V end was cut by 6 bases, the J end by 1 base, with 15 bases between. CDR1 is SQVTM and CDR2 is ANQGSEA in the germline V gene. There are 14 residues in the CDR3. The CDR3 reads CSVAPGILQETQYF. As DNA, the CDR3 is TGCAGCGTGGCCCCCGGGATCCTCCAAGAGACCCAGTACTTC. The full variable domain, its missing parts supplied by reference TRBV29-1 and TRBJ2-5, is SAVISQKPSRDICQRGTSLTIQCQVDSQVTMMFWYRQQPGQSLTLIATANQGSEATYESGFVIDKFPISRPNLTFSTLTVSNMSPEDSSIYLCSVAPGILQETQYFGPGTRLLVL.

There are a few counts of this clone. The CDR3 spells CASSYGAGRNEAFF. The CDR3 region has the DNA TGTGCCAGCAGTTACGGGGCAGGGAGGAATGAAGCTTTCTTT. V is TRBV6-5 and J is TRBJ1-1; possible D gene TRBD1, 5 bases. V shed 2 bases and J shed 7 bases, with 14 bases lying between them. CDR1 and CDR2 from the germline V gene are MNHEY and SVGAGI. The CDR3 consists of 14 residues.

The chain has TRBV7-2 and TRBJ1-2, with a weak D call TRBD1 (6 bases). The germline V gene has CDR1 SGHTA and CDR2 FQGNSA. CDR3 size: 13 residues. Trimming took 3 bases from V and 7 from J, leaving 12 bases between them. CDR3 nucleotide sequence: TGTGCCAGCAGCTTTTTAGGACAGCTTGGCTACACCTTC. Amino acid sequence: CASSFLGQLGYTF.

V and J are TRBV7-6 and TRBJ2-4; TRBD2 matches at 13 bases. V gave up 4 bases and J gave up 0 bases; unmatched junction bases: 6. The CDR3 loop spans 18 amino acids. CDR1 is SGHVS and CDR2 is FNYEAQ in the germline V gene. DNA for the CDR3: TGTGCCAGCAGCTCGGGACTAGCGGGGCTGCTAGCCAAAAACATTCAGTACTTC. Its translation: CASSSGLAGLLAKNIQYF.

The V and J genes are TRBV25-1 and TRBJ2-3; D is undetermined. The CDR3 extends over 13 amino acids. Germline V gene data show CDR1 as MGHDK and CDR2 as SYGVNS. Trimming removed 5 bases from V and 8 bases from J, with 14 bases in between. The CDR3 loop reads CASSSSSSFTQYF. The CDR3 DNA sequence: TGTGCCAGCAGTTCCTCTTCTAGTTTTACGCAGTATTTT.

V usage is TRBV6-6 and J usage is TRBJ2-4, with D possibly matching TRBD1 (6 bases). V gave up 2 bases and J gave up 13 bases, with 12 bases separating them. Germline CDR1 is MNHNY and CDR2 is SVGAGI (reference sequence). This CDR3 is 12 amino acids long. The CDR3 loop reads CASSYLEGDQYF. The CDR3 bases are TGTGCCAGCAGTTACCTTGAGGGGGACCAGTACTTC.

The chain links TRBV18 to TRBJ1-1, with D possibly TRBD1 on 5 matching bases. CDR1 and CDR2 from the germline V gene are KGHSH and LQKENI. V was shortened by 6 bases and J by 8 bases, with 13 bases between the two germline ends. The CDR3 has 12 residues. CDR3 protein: CASSRKGQEAFF. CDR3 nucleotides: TGTGCCAGCTCCCGAAAGGGGCAGGAAGCTTTCTTT.

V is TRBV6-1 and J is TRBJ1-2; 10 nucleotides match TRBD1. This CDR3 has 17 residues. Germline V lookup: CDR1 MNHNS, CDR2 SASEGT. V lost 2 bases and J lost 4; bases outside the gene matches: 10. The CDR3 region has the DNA TGTGCCAGCAGTGAAAGAGGACAGGGGGGGAGTCGCTATGGCTACACCTTC. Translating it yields CASSERGQGGSRYGYTF.

The CDR3 spells CASSVETPQRGARGRSTDTQYF. The CDR3, as DNA: TGTGCCAGCAGCGTAGAAACGCCCCAGCGGGGGGCCCGGGGCCGCAGCACAGATACGCAGTATTTT. The chain combines TRBV9 with TRBJ2-3; 9 positions agree with TRBD2. V gave up 0 bases and J gave up 0 bases; unmatched junction bases: 20. The CDR3 is 22 amino acids. Looked up from germline, CDR1 is SGDLS and CDR2 is YYNGEE.